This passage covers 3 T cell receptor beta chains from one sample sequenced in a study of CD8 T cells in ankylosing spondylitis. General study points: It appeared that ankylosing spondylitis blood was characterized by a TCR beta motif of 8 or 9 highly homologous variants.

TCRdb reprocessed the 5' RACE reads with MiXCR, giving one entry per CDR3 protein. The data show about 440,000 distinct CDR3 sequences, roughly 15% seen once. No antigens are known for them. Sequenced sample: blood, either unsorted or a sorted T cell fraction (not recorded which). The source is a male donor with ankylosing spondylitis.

The CDR3 loop is CASRTADRGYTF. The CDR3 DNA is TGTGCCAGCAGAACAGCGGATCGGGGCTACACCTTC. The chain employs TRBV6-6 and TRBJ1-2; no reliable D call. V lost 6 bases to trimming and J lost 8 bases, with 13 bases between them. Per the germline V gene, CDR1 is MNHNY and CDR2 is SVGAGI (reference sequence). The CDR3 totals 12 residues.

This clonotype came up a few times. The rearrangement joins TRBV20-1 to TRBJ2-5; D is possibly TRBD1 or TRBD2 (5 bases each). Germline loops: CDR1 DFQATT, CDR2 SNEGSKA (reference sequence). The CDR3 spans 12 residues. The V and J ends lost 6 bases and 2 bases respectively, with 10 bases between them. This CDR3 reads CSASGPQETQYF. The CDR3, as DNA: TGCAGTGCCTCGGGACCGCAAGAGACCCAGTACTTC.

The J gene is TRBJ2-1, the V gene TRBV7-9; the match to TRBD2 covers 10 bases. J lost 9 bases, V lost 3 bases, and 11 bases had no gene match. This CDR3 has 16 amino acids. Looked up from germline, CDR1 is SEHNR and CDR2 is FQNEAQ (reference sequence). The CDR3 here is CASSLTAPSGSREQFF. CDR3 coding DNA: TGTGCCAGCAGCTTGACGGCGCCTAGCGGGAGTCGTGAGCAGTTCTTC.